The clone carrying this TCR beta chain was seen repeatedly, ten times or more. This specimen belongs to a study of molecular identifiers for immune sequencing clone quantification. TCRdb reprocessed the PCR reads with MiXCR, giving one entry per CDR3 protein. There are 70,000 to 95,000 distinct CDR3 sequences in the sample; about 20% occur only once, and 0.85% lies in the top ten. This CDR3 is built from 16 residues. V lost 0 bases and J lost 3; bases outside the gene matches: 8. Per the germline V gene, CDR1 is LGHNA and CDR2 is YSLEER. The specimen sequenced was naive CD8+ T cells from blood, with Jurkat cell RNA spiked in. The subset here: FACS-sorted CD8+CD4-CCR7+CD45RA+ naive T cells. This clonotype was obtained from a human donor in good health. Some libraries in this study had Jurkat cell RNA spiked in. V is TRBV4-3 and J is TRBJ2-7, with 7 bases fitting TRBD1. The DNA of the CDR3 is TGCGCCAGCAGCCAAGAGAGGGACAGCGCAAACTACGAGCAGTACTTC. Protein sequence: CASSQERDSANYEQYF.